The clone carrying this TCR beta chain is deemed medium-sized (0.01 to 0.1%). The sample originates from a study of Japanese encephalitis immunity and Zika vaccine responses. CFSE-labeled PBMCs were cultured approximately six days with peptide pools, each at roughly 0.93 ug/mL. Proliferating CD4 T cells were sorted unfixed as live CD56-CD19-CD16-CD3+CD4+ CFSE-low cells. TCRdb redid the calling of the 5' RACE reads with MiXCR, one entry per CDR3 protein. The sample has approximately 200 distinct CDR3 sequences; 0.93% are singletons. Looked up from germline, CDR1 is LNHDA and CDR2 is SQIVND (reference sequence). The CDR3 length is 13 residues. Deletions cut 1 base from V and 0 bases from J, with 3 bases between.

The chain couples TRBV19 to TRBJ1-1; D not certain. The sequences come from antigen-activated CD4+ T cells from blood, cultured, collected during a Zika inactivated vaccine study. The clonotype comes from an adult woman who received an inactivated Zika virus vaccine. CDR3: CASSIVLNTEAFF. CDR3 bases: TGTGCCAGTAGTATAGTTCTGAACACTGAAGCTTTCTTT.